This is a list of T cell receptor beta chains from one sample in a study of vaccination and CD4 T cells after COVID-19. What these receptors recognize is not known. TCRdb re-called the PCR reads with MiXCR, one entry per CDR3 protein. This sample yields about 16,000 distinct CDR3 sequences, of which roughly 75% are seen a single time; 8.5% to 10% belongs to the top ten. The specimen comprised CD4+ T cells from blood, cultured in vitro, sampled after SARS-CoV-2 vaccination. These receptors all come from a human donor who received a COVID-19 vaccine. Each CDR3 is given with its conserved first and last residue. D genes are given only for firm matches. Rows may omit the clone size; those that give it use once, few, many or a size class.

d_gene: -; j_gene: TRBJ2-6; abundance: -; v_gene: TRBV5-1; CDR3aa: CASSPEPRSGANVLTF; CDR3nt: TGCGCCAGCAGCCCCGAACCCCGCTCTGGGGCCAACGTCCTGACTTTC
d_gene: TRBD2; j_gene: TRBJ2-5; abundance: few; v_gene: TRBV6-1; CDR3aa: CASTPRGGLQETQYF; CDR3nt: TGTGCCAGCACCCCCCGGGGGGGTCTACAAGAGACCCAGTACTTC
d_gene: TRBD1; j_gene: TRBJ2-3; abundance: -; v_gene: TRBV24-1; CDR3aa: CATSDQTGGEDTQYF; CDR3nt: TGTGCCACCAGTGATCAGACAGGGGGGGAAGATACGCAGTATTTT
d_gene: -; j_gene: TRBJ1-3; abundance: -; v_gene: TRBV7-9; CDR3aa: CASSLSWVNTIYF; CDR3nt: TGTGCCAGCAGCCTTAGCTGGGTAAACACCATATATTTT
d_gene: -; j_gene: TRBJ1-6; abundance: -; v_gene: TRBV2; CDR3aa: CASRTGKGHNSPLHF; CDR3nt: TGTGCCAGCAGAACAGGGAAGGGCCATAATTCACCCCTCCACTTT
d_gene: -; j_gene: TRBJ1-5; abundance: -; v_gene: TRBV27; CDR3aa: CASSLSYTHSNRPQHF; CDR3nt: TGTGCCAGCAGTTTATCGTACACTCATAGCAATCGGCCCCAGCATTTT
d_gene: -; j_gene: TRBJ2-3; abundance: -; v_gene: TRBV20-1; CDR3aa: CSARDSGAASTDTQYF; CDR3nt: TGCAGTGCTAGAGATAGTGGGGCAGCTAGCACAGATACGCAGTATTTT
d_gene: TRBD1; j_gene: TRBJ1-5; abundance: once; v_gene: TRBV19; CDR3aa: CASSPGTGGGLGQPQHF; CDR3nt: TGTGCCAGTAGTCCCGGGACAGGGGGAGGACTAGGTCAGCCCCAGCATTTT
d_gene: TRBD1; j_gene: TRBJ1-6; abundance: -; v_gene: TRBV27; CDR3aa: CASSRPGQGNNSPLHF; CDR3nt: TGTGCCAGCAGCCGTCCCGGACAGGGGAATAATTCACCCCTCCACTTT
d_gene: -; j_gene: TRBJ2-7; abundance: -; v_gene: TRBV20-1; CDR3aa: CSARYVDYEQYF; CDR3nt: TGCAGTGCTAGATATGTAGACTACGAGCAGTACTTC
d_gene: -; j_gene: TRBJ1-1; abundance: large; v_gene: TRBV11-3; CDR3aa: CASSLGWGGDGPEAFF; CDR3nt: TGTGCCAGCAGCTTAGGATGGGGAGGGGACGGACCAGAAGCTTTCTTT
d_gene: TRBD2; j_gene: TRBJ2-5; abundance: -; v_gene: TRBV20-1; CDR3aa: CSARAPSGGEIFQETQYF; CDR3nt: TGCAGTGCTAGGGCTCCTAGCGGGGGCGAGATATTCCAAGAGACCCAGTACTTC
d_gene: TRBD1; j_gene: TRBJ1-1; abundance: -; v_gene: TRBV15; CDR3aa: CATSRPGQGATEAFF; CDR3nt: TGTGCCACCAGCAGACCGGGACAGGGGGCCACTGAAGCTTTCTTT
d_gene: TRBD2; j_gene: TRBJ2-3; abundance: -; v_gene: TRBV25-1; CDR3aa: CASTQGLASTDTQYF; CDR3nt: TGTGCCAGCACCCAGGGACTAGCTAGCACAGATACGCAGTATTTT
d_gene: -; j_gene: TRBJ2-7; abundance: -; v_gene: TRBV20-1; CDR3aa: CSASLRKTYEQYF; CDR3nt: TGCAGTGCTAGCCTCCGGAAAACCTACGAGCAGTACTTC
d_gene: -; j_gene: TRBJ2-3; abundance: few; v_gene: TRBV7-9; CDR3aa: CASSPTGSTDTQYF; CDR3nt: TGTGCCAGCAGCCCGACGGGCAGCACAGATACGCAGTATTTT
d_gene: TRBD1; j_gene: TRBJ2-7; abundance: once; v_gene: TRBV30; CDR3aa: CAWSRGPAGKSYEQYF; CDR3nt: TGTGCCTGGAGCAGGGGGCCCGCGGGGAAGTCCTACGAGCAGTACTTC
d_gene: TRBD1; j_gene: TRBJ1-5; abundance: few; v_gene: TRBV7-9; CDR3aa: CASSFSGTANQPQHF; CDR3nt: TGTGCCAGCAGCTTTTCCGGGACAGCCAATCAGCCCCAGCATTTT
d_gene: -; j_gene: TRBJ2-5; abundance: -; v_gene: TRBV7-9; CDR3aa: CASSFEATAETQYF; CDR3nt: TGTGCCAGCAGCTTCGAAGCGACGGCAGAGACCCAGTACTTC
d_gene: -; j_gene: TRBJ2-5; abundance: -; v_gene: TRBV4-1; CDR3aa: CASSQDVTGQETQYF; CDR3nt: TGCGCCAGCAGCCAAGATGTCACAGGGCAAGAGACCCAGTACTTC
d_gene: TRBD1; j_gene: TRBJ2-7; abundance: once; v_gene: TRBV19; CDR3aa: CASSNPGTGNYEQYF; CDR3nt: TGTGCCAGTAGCAACCCGGGGACAGGGAACTACGAGCAGTACTTC
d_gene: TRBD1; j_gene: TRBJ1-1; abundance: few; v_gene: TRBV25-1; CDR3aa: CASSRTGTTEAFF; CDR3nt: TGTGCCAGCAGTCGGACAGGGACAACTGAAGCTTTCTTT
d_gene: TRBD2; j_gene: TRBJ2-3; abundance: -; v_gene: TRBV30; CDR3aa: CAWTPSSGGRDTQYF; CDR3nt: TGTGCCTGGACTCCTTCTAGCGGGGGCCGGGATACGCAGTATTTT
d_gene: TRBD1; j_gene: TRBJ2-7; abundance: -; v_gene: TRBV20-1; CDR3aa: CSASATGQGFSYEQYF; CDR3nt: TGCAGTGCTAGTGCGACGGGACAGGGATTCTCCTACGAGCAGTACTTC
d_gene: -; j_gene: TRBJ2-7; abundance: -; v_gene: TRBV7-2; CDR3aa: CASSLAGFRYEQYF; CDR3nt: TGTGCCAGCAGCTTAGCTGGATTCCGATACGAGCAGTACTTC
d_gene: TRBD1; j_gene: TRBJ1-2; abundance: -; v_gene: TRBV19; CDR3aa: CASSILDRGDYGYTF; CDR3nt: TGTGCCAGTAGTATACTTGACAGGGGAGACTATGGCTACACCTTC
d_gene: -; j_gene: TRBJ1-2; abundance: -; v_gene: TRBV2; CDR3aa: CASSVTGQPINYGYTF; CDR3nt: TGTGCCAGCAGTGTAACCGGGCAGCCCATTAACTATGGCTACACCTTC
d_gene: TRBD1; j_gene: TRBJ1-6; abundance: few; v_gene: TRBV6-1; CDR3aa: CASSEADRGRGNSPLHF; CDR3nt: TGTGCCAGCAGTGAAGCCGACAGGGGGCGAGGTAATTCACCCCTCCACTTT
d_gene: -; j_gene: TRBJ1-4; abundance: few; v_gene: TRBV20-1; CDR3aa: CSASAGSGEKLFF; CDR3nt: TGCAGTGCTAGTGCAGGGAGCGGGGAAAAACTGTTTTTT
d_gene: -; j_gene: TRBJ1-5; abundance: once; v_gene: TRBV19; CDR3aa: CASTVRGRSVSNQPQHF; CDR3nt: TGTGCCAGTACCGTGCGGGGGAGGTCGGTAAGCAATCAGCCCCAGCATTTT
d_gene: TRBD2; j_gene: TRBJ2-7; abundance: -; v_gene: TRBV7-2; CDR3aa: CASSNERGPRPEQYF; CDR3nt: TGTGCCAGCAGCAACGAGCGGGGCCCTCGGCCCGAGCAGTACTTC
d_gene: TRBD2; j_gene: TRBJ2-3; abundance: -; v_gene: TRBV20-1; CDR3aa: CSGRLAGSTDTQYF; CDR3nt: TGCAGTGGTAGACTAGCGGGGAGCACAGATACGCAGTATTTT
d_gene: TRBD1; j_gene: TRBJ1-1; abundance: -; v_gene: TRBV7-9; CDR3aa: CASTLTGENTEAFF; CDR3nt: TGTGCCAGCACCTTAACAGGGGAGAACACTGAAGCTTTCTTT
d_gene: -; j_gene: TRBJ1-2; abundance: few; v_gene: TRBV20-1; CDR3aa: CSASPGVVGYTF; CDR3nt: TGCAGTGCTAGTCCTGGGGTGGTTGGCTACACCTTC
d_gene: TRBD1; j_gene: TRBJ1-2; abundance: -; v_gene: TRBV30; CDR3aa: CAWGQGNGYTF; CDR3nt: TGTGCCTGGGGACAGGGGAATGGCTACACCTTC
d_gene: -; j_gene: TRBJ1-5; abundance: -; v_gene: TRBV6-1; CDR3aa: CASSPFTGNQPQHF; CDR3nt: TGTGCCAGCAGTCCATTCACAGGCAATCAGCCCCAGCATTTT
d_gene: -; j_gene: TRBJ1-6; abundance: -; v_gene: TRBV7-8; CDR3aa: CASSLREGSPLHF; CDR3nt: TGTGCCAGCAGCTTACGTGAAGGCTCACCCCTCCACTTT
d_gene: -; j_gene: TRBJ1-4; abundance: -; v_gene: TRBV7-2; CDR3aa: CASSLGYREKLFF; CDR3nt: TGTGCCAGCAGCTTAGGTTATCGGGAAAAACTGTTTTTT
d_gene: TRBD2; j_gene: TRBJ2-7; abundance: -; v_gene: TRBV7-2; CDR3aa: CASSQRAGGLYEQYF; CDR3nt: TGTGCCAGCAGCCAGCGTGCGGGGGGGCTCTACGAGCAGTACTTC
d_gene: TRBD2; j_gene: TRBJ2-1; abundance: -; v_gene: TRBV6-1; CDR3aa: CAEPGLAGNEQFF; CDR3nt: TGTGCCGAACCGGGACTAGCGGGCAATGAGCAGTTCTTC
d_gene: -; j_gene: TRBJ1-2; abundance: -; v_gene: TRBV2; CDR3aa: CASSKNPRGAGANYGYTF; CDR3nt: TGTGCCAGCAGTAAAAACCCCCGGGGGGCAGGAGCTAACTATGGCTACACCTTC
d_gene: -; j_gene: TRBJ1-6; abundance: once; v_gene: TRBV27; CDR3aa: CASSFGAGVRNSPLHF; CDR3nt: TGTGCCAGCAGTTTTGGGGCAGGGGTGCGGAATTCACCCCTCCACTTT
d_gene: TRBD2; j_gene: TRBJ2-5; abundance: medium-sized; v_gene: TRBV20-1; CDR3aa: CSASPGGQETQYF; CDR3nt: TGCAGTGCTAGTCCGGGGGGGCAAGAGACCCAGTACTTC
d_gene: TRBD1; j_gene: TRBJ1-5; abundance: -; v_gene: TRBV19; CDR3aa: CASSMDRAGDQPQHF; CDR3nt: TGTGCCAGTAGTATGGACAGGGCCGGGGATCAGCCCCAGCATTTT
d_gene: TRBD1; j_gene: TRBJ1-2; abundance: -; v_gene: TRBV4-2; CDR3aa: CASREPGQLYGYTF; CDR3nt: TGTGCCAGCAGGGAACCGGGACAGCTCTATGGCTACACCTTC
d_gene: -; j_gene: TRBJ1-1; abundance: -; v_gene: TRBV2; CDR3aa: CASSEANTEAFF; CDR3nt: TGTGCCAGCAGTGAAGCTAACACTGAAGCTTTCTTT
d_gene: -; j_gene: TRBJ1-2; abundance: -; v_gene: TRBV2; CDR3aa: CASSDLRALGGYTF; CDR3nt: TGTGCCAGCAGTGATCTCCGGGCGTTGGGTGGCTACACCTTC
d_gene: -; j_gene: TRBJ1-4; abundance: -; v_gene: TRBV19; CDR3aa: CASTGWTTNEKLFF; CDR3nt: TGTGCCAGTACCGGGTGGACAACTAATGAAAAACTGTTTTTT
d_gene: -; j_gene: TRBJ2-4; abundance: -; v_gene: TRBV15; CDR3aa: CATSSSPGGTIAKNIQYF; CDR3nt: TGTGCCACCAGCAGTTCCCCTGGGGGGACGATAGCCAAAAACATTCAGTACTTC
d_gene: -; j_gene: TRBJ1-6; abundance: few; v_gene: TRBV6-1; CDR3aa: CASSEGWVSPLHF; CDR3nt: TGTGCCAGCAGTGAAGGGTGGGTTTCACCCCTCCACTTT
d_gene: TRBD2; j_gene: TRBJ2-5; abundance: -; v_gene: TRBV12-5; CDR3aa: CASGLLAGAQETQYF; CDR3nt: TGTGCTAGTGGTTTACTAGCGGGCGCCCAAGAGACCCAGTACTTC
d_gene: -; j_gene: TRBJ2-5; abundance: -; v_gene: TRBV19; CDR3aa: CASSMDRGETQYF; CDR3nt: TGTGCCAGTAGTATGGACAGAGGGGAGACCCAGTACTTC
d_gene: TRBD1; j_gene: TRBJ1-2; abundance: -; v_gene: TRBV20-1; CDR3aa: CSARDQGQGSYGYTF; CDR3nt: TGCAGTGCTAGAGATCAAGGACAGGGCAGCTATGGCTACACCTTC